This is a list of T cell receptor beta chains from one sample in a study of cytomegalovirus exposure and HLA in healthy donors. Some clones are missing from TCRdb's copy, which holds only in-frame ones; the method was immunoSEQ multiplex PCR. The sample has around 96,000 clones, more than 75% seen once. The sequencing sample was made of PBMCs. These receptor sequences come from a man aged 18 to 29 in good health and CMV-seronegative. The CDR3 runs from the conserved cysteine through the conserved F or W. A D gene is named only where the DNA matches it firmly. The size entry is marked missing in some rows and otherwise reads once, few, many or a size class.

CDR3nt	CDR3aa	d_gene	v_gene	j_gene	abundance
TGTGCCAGCAGCCCAAGATACTTCTCCTACGAGCAGTACTTC	CASSPRYFSYEQYF	NA	TRBV7-2	TRBJ2-7	NA
TGTGCCAGCAGCGTCGGCGGGACAGGGAGTGGCTACACCTTC	CASSVGGTGSGYTF	TRBD1	TRBV9	TRBJ1-2	NA
TGTGCCAGCAGCCACGGGACAGCTAACTACGAGCAGTACTTC	CASSHGTANYEQYF	TRBD1	TRBV4-2	TRBJ2-7	NA
TGTGCCAGCAGCTCGCGGACTAGCGGGGGGGCCCTCTCCTACAATGAGCAGTTCTTC	CASSSRTSGGALSYNEQFF	TRBD2	TRBV7-9	TRBJ2-1	NA
TGTGCCAGCAGCTCGGGACAGTCACTTCCGTGGAACACTGAAGCTTTCTTT	CASSSGQSLPWNTEAFF	TRBD1	TRBV7-8	TRBJ1-1	NA
TGTGCCAGCAGAGAGCGGGGGCAGACCCAGTACTTC	CASRERGQTQYF	TRBD2	TRBV2	TRBJ2-5	NA
TGTGCCAGCAGTGCCGACTGGGGGACTAATCAGCCCCAGCATTTT	CASSADWGTNQPQHF	NA	TRBV11-2	TRBJ1-5	NA
TGTGCCAGCAGTTTACTACAGGGGGCCCACGGGGCCAACGTCCTGACTTTC	CASSLLQGAHGANVLTF	TRBD1	TRBV27	TRBJ2-6	NA
TGTGCCAGCAGCCCACTTGGGACAGGGGGGAGGGAGAACACTGAAGCTTTCTTT	CASSPLGTGGRENTEAFF	TRBD1	TRBV7-3	TRBJ1-1	NA
TGTGCCAGCAGTTACCCTGACAGGGAAGGGGGGCAGTACTTC	CASSYPDREGGQYF	TRBD1	TRBV6-5	TRBJ2-7	NA
TGCAACTTTCGACAGGCCCTTAGGGGGTCGAGCAATCAGCCCCAGCATTTT	CNFRQALRGSSNQPQHF	NA	TRBV29-1	TRBJ1-5	NA
TGTGCCAGCAGTGGACAGAACACTGAAGCTTTCTTT	CASSGQNTEAFF	NA	TRBV13	TRBJ1-1	NA
TGTGCCAGCAGAAAACAGGGTATGACGATTATCGAGCAGTACTTC	CASRKQGMTIIEQYF	NA	TRBV6-1	TRBJ2-7	NA
TGTGCCAGCAGTTTGGGGGACAGGGGCTTATCCTACGAGCAGTACTTC	CASSLGDRGLSYEQYF	TRBD1	TRBV27	TRBJ2-7	NA
TGTGCCATCAGTGACGCTTCGGGGACCCAGTACTTC	CAISDASGTQYF	NA	TRBV10-3	TRBJ2-5	once
TGCGCCAGCAGCCAGGGGTACTTTCAGGGGGCCGAGCAGTACTTC	CASSQGYFQGAEQYF	TRBD1	TRBV4-1	TRBJ2-7	NA
TGTGCCACCCCCGGGGATAGCGACGAGCAGTACTTC	CATPGDSDEQYF	NA	TRBV6-1	TRBJ2-7	NA
TGTGCCAGCAAACAACAGGGGGTATACAATGAGCAGTTCTTC	CASKQQGVYNEQFF	TRBD1	TRBV2	TRBJ2-1	once
TGTGCCTGGAGCACTCCTACCCGGGGAGATGGCTACACCTTC	CAWSTPTRGDGYTF	NA	TRBV30	TRBJ1-2	few
TGTGCCAGCAGACCAAAAACAGGGGTGGGTCAGCCCCAGCATTTT	CASRPKTGVGQPQHF	TRBD1	TRBV6-5	TRBJ1-5	few
TGTGCCAGCAGCTCGCCATCCGGGACACGGACTAATGAAAAACTGTTTTTT	CASSSPSGTRTNEKLFF	NA	TRBV7-6	TRBJ1-4	NA
TGTGCCAGCAGCCAAGTCAACGAGCAGTACTTC	CASSQVNEQYF	NA	TRBV14	TRBJ2-7	NA
TGTGCCAGCAAAATGGACAGGGCAAGCGAGCAGTACTTC	CASKMDRASEQYF	TRBD1	TRBV2	TRBJ2-7	NA
TGTGCCTCCAGTAAAGGTGGGCTCTATGGCTACACCTTC	CASSKGGLYGYTF	NA	TRBV30	TRBJ1-2	NA
TGTGCCAGCAGCTCAGACACAGGGAGTTGGTATGGTTCCTATGGCTACACCTTC	CASSSDTGSWYGSYGYTF	NA	TRBV7-9	TRBJ1-2	NA
TGTGCCAGCAGCCAAGATCTAGCGGGGTCCTACGAGCAGTACTTC	CASSQDLAGSYEQYF	TRBD2	TRBV4-2	TRBJ2-7	few
TGTGCCAGCAGTAGGACTAGCGGGGGAATCTACGAGCAGTACTTC	CASSRTSGGIYEQYF	TRBD2	TRBV6-5	TRBJ2-7	once
TGTGCCATCAGAACCGGACAGTCTAACTATGGCTACACCTTC	CAIRTGQSNYGYTF	NA	TRBV10-3	TRBJ1-2	NA
TGTGCCAGCAGTCGTCAAGGGACAGGGGGCACTGAAGCTTTCTTT	CASSRQGTGGTEAFF	TRBD1	TRBV6-5	TRBJ1-1	NA
TGTGCCAGCAGCTTGGGGGGGGTGGGTACTGAAGCTTTCTTT	CASSLGGVGTEAFF	NA	TRBV5-6	TRBJ1-1	NA
TGTGCCAGCAGACCAGGGGAGGGCACTGAAGCTTTCTTT	CASRPGEGTEAFF	NA	TRBV6-6	TRBJ1-1	NA
TGTGCCAGCAGTCCGACTAGCGGGGGGGCCGGCGAGCAGTACTTC	CASSPTSGGAGEQYF	TRBD2	TRBV7-9	TRBJ2-7	once
TGTGCCAGTAGTATGGGATACAGGGTCACCGGGGAGCTGTTTTTT	CASSMGYRVTGELFF	NA	TRBV19	TRBJ2-2	NA
TGTGCCAGCAGACAAACCGGACAGGGAGGAACTGAAGCTTTCTTT	CASRQTGQGGTEAFF	TRBD1	TRBV7-9	TRBJ1-1	NA
TGTGCCAGCAGCCTGGGACTAGCGGGGGGCACCTCCTACGAGCAGTACTTC	CASSLGLAGGTSYEQYF	TRBD2	TRBV5-4	TRBJ2-7	NA
TGTGCCAGCAGTATGGAGGACAGAGAGTATGGCTACACCTTC	CASSMEDREYGYTF	NA	TRBV7-9	TRBJ1-2	NA
TGTGCCAGCAGCCCCCTGGGGGAGGGTCGATCACCCCTCCACTTT	CASSPLGEGRSPLHF	NA	TRBV7-3	TRBJ1-6	NA
TGCAGCGTTGATTGGGGACTAGAGAGAGAGACCCAGTACTTC	CSVDWGLERETQYF	TRBD2	TRBV29-1	TRBJ2-5	NA
TGTGCCACCAGCAGAGATAGGACCAGCGGGGCTAGCTATGGCTACACCTTC	CATSRDRTSGASYGYTF	NA	TRBV15	TRBJ1-2	NA
TGTGCCAGCAGCGGCCAAGGGGCCTACGAGCAGTACTTC	CASSGQGAYEQYF	NA	TRBV11-3	TRBJ2-7	NA
TGTGCCAGCAGCTTAGATCTCATGGAGGACACTGAAGCTTTCTTT	CASSLDLMEDTEAFF	NA	TRBV11-2	TRBJ1-1	NA
TGTGCCAGCAGTAGCCCCGGACAGGGGGGATATGGCTACACCTTC	CASSSPGQGGYGYTF	TRBD1	TRBV6-5	TRBJ1-2	few
TGCGCCAGCAGCCAAGAAGATATGCTAGCCGAAGAGCAGTACTTC	CASSQEDMLAEEQYF	NA	TRBV4-1	TRBJ2-7	NA
TGTGCCAGCAGCGGGACTAGCGGGGGGGAGCAGTTCTTC	CASSGTSGGEQFF	TRBD2	TRBV5-4	TRBJ2-1	NA
TGTGCCAGCAGTAGAGGGTTCCTCTCCTACAATGAGCAGTTCTTC	CASSRGFLSYNEQFF	NA	TRBV28	TRBJ2-1	NA
TGTGCCGGCAGCGTTCTTTCAGGGAACCTAAACACCGGAGAGCTGTTTTTT	CAGSVLSGNLNTGELFF	NA	TRBV9	TRBJ2-2	NA
TGTTCTCCCCGTTACAGGGCTAACGAGCAGTACTTC	CSPRYRANEQYF	NA	TRBV6-4	TRBJ2-7	NA
TGCGCCAGCAATTACAGGGGGCGAACCGGGGAGCTGTTTTTT	CASNYRGRTGELFF	TRBD1	TRBV10-2	TRBJ2-2	NA
TGTGCCAGCAGTTACGGAACTACAGGGCCCCAGCATTTT	CASSYGTTGPQHF	NA	TRBV6-5	TRBJ1-5	NA
TGTGCCACCAGCAAGACAGGAGTTAACTATGGCTACACCTTC	CATSKTGVNYGYTF	NA	TRBV15	TRBJ1-2	once
TGTGCCAGCAGCCATAACAGGGGTGTGAGCTACGAGCAGTACTTC	CASSHNRGVSYEQYF	TRBD1	TRBV4-2	TRBJ2-7	NA